The present TCR beta chain was sequenced within a study of CD8 T cells in ankylosing spondylitis. In this sample, this clonotype turned up a few times. TCRdb reprocessed the 5' RACE reads with MiXCR, giving one entry per CDR3 protein. The sample carries about 360,000 distinct CDR3 sequences, 20% recorded once. The receptor was derived from a male donor with ankylosing spondylitis or in good health (not recorded which). Sequencing used blood, either unsorted or a sorted T cell fraction (not recorded which).

The CDR3 bases are TGTGCCAGCAGCTTAGGTCCAAATGAAGCTTTCTTT. Protein: CASSLGPNEAFF. This sequence joins TRBV7-9 and TRBJ1-1; D remains ambiguous. Germline CDR1 is SEHNR and CDR2 is FQNEAQ (reference sequence). The CDR3 runs to 12 residues. The V and J ends lost 1 base and 7 bases respectively, with 7 bases between them. Full variable domain (rest looked up from reference TRBV7-9 and TRBJ1-1): DTGVSQNPRHKITKRGQNVTFRCDPISEHNRLYWYRQTLGQGPEFLTYFQNEAQLEKSRLLSDRFSAERPKGSFSTLEIQRTEQGDSAMYLCASSLGPNEAFFGQGTRLTVV.